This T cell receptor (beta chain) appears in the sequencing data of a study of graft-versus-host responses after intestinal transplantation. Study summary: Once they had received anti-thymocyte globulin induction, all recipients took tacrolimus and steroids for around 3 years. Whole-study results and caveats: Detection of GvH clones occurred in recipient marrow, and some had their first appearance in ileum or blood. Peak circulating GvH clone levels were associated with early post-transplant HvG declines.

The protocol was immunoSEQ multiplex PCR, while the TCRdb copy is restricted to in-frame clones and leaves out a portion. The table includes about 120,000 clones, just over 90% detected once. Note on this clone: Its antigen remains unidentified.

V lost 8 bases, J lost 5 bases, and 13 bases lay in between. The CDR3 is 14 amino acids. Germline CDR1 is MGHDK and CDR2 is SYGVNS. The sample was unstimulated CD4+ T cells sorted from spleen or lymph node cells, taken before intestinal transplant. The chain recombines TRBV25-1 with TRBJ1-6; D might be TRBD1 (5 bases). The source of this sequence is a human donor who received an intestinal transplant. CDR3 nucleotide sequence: TGTGCCAGCCGAAACCAGGGTGATAATTCACCCCTCCACTTT. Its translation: CASRNQGDNSPLHF.